This T cell receptor (beta chain) was retrieved from a study of cytomegalovirus exposure and HLA in healthy donors. Study-level background: The approximately 710 first-cohort repertoires and the roughly 120 validation repertoires shared the same platform, a later analysis reported.

Assay used: immunoSEQ multiplex PCR; TCRdb lists only in-frame clones, some missing. The top ten hold 1.7% of the sample, which has under 70,000 clones, around 89% seen once. With 7 bases removed from V and 1 base from J, the gap between germline ends came to 13 bases. The CDR3 is 14 residues long. Germline CDR1 ENHRY, CDR2 SYGVKD. As concerns this clone: Its specificity is not known.

General observations from the study: Most TCR sequences showed up rarely, but some public TCRs showed up in many donors. The authors confirmed in vitro that a few CMV-associated chains were specific for CMV antigens. Per published reports, the classifier diagnosed cytomegalovirus status with high specificity and sensitivity.

This receptor was obtained from a woman under 30 in good health and CMV-seronegative. The sequencing sample was made of PBMCs. The chain joins TRBV10-3 to TRBJ1-1; no definite D call. The CDR3 loop reads CAIMANPANTEAFF. The CDR3 coding sequence is TGTGCCATCATGGCAAATCCCGCGAACACTGAAGCTTTCTTT.